This T cell receptor beta chain was sequenced for a study of T cells in Graves' hyperthyroidism and ophthalmopathy. Study-wide findings and caveats: Most expanded thyroid clonotypes above 0.001 recurred in blood. Researchers report that a 13 V-J model separated ophthalmopathy from stable hyperthyroidism.

Researchers barred patients who had uncontrolled infection, other autoimmune disease, pregnancy or lactation. This clonotype has a count of ten or more. The antigen is not known. Germline and junction disagree at one end, which may indicate a read error. CDR3 size: 15 residues. Germline V gene data show CDR1 as SGDLS and CDR2 as YYNGEE. From RNA transcripts, TCR beta CDR3 regions were amplified. A set of HTBI primers served as the primers for a first-round RT-PCR of the TCR CDR3. In TCRdb, the multiplex PCR reads were re-called with MiXCR into one record per CDR3 protein. The sample includes hundreds of thousands of distinct CDR3 sequences, 11% to 15% of them seen just once.

The sequence was obtained from a woman in her late teens or twenties with Graves' hyperthyroidism. The chain uses TRBV9 and TRBJ2-7; 8 nucleotides align to TRBD2. Material: blood. CDR3 amino acids: CASSVGAGRVYKQYF. The CDR3 coding sequence is TGTGCCAGCAGCGTAGGAGCCGGGAGGGTCTACAAGCAGTACTTC.